The present TCR beta chain was sequenced within a study of post-analysis software for immune sequencing data. Turning to the study itself: The courses of disease that were included comprised relapsing-remitting, secondary progressive and progressive-relapsing multiple sclerosis.

Points from the study as a whole: In multiple sclerosis, normalized Chao1 diversity was significantly below that of controls. Those samples that were prepared in the same batch co-clustered strongly by F measure. The five TRBV segments detected at higher frequency in patients than in controls included TRBV5-6, TRBV5-1 and TRBV20-1.

Unique molecular identifiers were carried by the TCR beta cDNA libraries. From roughly 1 to 10 million T cells, roughly 530,000 cDNA molecules were obtained. TCRdb re-called the PCR reads with MiXCR, one entry per CDR3 protein. The table has roughly 600,000 distinct CDR3 sequences, about 40% seen once. Germline V lookup: CDR1 SGHTA, CDR2 FQGNSA. The V gene lost 5 bases and the J gene lost 0 bases, with 12 bases spanning the gap. The CDR3 runs 15 residues. This clonotype has at least ten counts. Its antigen is unknown. This clonotype originated in a girl aged 5 to 17 with multiple sclerosis. The sequenced sample was blood. The chain employs TRBV7-2 and TRBJ2-3; TRBD2 is a possible D gene (5 bases). The CDR3 region has the DNA TGTGCCAGCAGCCCCGACTACCTCAGCACAGATACGCAGTATTTT. Translated, it gives CASSPDYLSTDTQYF.